This entry features one T cell receptor (beta chain) sequence. This clone was found a few times. Its antigen is still unknown. There are no base qualities to consult, and no much larger clone falls within one base. This record comes from a study of Tregs in tolerant kidney transplant recipients (dated by TCRdb to about 2019). Notes on the research overall: The transplants used related donors along with nonmyeloablative bone marrow transplantation, and in the human trials mixed chimerism was transient. The study applied TCRbeta sequencing to find donor-specific regulatory T cells before combined kidney and bone marrow transplantation and then followed those same cells after transplant.

Taken with the paper, the label for time point translates to: blood sample drawn before combined kidney and bone marrow transplant. Thawed PBMCs were FACS-sorted into unstimulated Tregs (CD4+CD25+CD127-), CD4+ non-Tregs (CD4+CD25-), CD4 cells and CD8 cells. Prior to Treg sorting, thawed PBMCs were rested overnight at 37 degrees C with around 210 IU/ml IL-2. 4 combined kidney and bone marrow transplant recipients from the ITN036ST trial were included as patients, and samples were available only from these trial subjects. Healthy control blood was processed by Ficoll density gradient to PBMCs and cryopreserved; patient PBMCs were collected before and after transplant. Overall study outcomes, separate from this receptor: Expanding Tregs with activated donor B cells appeared to identify the most biologically relevant and donor-specific TCRbeta repertoire. Because the study included only a small number of patients, the results must be confirmed in larger populations and under other immunosuppression protocols. Biological reproducibility was not directly assessed, although technical replication error appeared to be minimal. For some patients the PCR primers changed over time, which made it impossible to compare the samples from those patients at the nucleotide level. Donor-specific Treg expansion exceeded global Treg expansion in tolerant patients, suggesting antigen-driven rather than nonspecific expansion.

V was cut back by 5 bases and J by 2 bases, leaving a gap of 16 bases between them. Taken from the germline V gene, the CDR1 and CDR2 loops are SGHVS and FNYEAQ. From the cysteine through the phenylalanine, the CDR3 covers 16 amino acids. Solely the CDR3 DNA is kept, with 48 bases framed from the first base. For TCRbeta CDR3 sequencing, genomic DNA was extracted from sorted cells using the QIAGEN DNeasy Blood and Tissue Kit. High-throughput TCRbeta CDR3 sequencing was carried out commercially through immunoSEQ, with PCR amplification with bias correction and internal controls included. The source study handled its data this way. Unique productive TCRbeta sequences were defined by CDR3 nucleotide sequence where primers matched, and otherwise by CDR3 amino acid sequence together with Vbeta and Jbeta genes. To correct sorting error, sequences shared between sorted populations at a frequency ratio of 2:1 or less were removed; the rest were assigned to the higher population. A sequence was defined as donor-reactive if the sequence was expanded at least 5-fold in CFSE-low cells compared with unstimulated cells and had a frequency of at least 0.01% in CFSE-low cells. Jensen-Shannon divergence, calculated on the top 100 TCRbeta sequences ranked by frequency, was used to quantify repertoire divergence. For samples with multiple sequencing runs, sorting error was corrected in each run separately before the runs were combined. Here the immuneACCESS table is served through TCRdb, limited to in-frame sequences with V and J called. Missing clones are a known gap in these copies; in checked studies unresolved V genes cover under half, and the rest lacks a known reason. V, J and clone size reflect that table, while D and trimming were determined from the DNA. The table for this sample lists 60,000 to 65,000 clones; approximately 98% of them were counted only once. The biggest ten clones account for 0.34% of the sample.

The receptor was derived from a human donor who received a combined kidney and bone marrow transplant. The V and J genes are TRBV7-6 and TRBJ1-3; the D segment cannot be called with confidence. Source: Tregs from blood, taken before the transplant. The CDR3 corresponds to CASSPRPLGTGNTIYF. Here is the DNA: TGTGCCAGCAGCCCCCGGCCCCTAGGAACTGGAAACACCATATATTTT. With all but the CDR3 taken from the reference TRBV7-6 and TRBJ1-3 genes, the full variable domain is: GAGVSQSPRYKVTKRGQDVALRCDPISGHVSLYWYRQALGQGPEFLTYFNYEAQQDKSGLPNDRFSAERPEGSISTLTIQRTEQRDSAMYRCASSPRPLGTGNTIYFGEGSWLTVV.